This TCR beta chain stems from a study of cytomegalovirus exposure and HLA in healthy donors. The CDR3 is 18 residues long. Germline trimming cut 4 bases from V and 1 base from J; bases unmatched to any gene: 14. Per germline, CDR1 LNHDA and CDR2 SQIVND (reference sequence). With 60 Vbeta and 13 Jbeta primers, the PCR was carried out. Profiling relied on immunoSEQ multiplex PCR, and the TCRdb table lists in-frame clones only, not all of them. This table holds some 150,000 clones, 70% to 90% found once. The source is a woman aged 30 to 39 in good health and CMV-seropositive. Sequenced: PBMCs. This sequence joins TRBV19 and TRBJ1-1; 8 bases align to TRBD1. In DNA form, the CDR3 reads TGTGCCAGTAGTAGTCGCGGGCAGGGGGCTTTCGGGAACACTGAAGCTTTCTTT. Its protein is CASSSRGQGAFGNTEAFF.